These 32 T cell receptor beta chains came from one sample sequenced in a study of blood T cell repertoires in COVID-19. Measured with immunoSEQ multiplex PCR; TCRdb has only the in-frame clones, and not every one. The sample shows 75,000 to 85,000 clones, around 90% of them seen only once. Source material: peripheral blood. Source of these receptors: a man in his forties or fifties with active COVID-19.

This clone was seen just once. This CDR3 reads CASSPHQTGELFF. The CDR3 DNA sequence: TGTGCCAGCAGCCCACACCAGACCGGGGAGCTGTTTTTT. The chain uses TRBV7-8 and TRBJ2-2; D is unclear. Germline values: CDR1 SGHVS, CDR2 FQNEAQ. CDR3 length: 13 amino acids. Trimming removed 5 bases at V and 5 bases at J, with 9 bases between. Combining the CDR3 with reference TRBV7-8 and TRBJ2-2 gives the whole variable domain GAGVSQSPRYKVAKRGQDVALRCDPISGHVSLFWYQQALGQGPEFLTYFQNEAQLDKSGLPSDRFFAERPEGSVSTLKIQRTQQEDSAVYLCASSPHQTGELFFGEGSRLTVL.

This clone was detected a few times. V gene TRBV7-3 combines with J gene TRBJ2-1; 8 nucleotides align to TRBD2. The CDR3 loop spans 14 amino acids. From germline, CDR1 is SGHTA and CDR2 FQGTGA. The trim removed 4 bases at V and 3 bases at J, leaving 2 bases unmatched. CDR3 sequence: CASSYSGDYNEQFF. The CDR3 bases are TGTGCCAGCAGCTATAGCGGGGACTACAATGAGCAGTTCTTC.

The CDR3 is CAWSGMRGETQYF. The CDR3, as DNA: TGTGCCTGGAGTGGGATGAGGGGGGAGACCCAGTACTTC. J is TRBJ2-5 and V is TRBV30; weak D call: TRBD1 (6 bases). V was trimmed by 1 base and J by 5 bases, leaving 11 bases between them. From germline, CDR1 is GTSNPN and CDR2 SVGIG (reference sequence). The CDR3 length is 13 residues. The variable domain in full, completed from reference TRBV30 and TRBJ2-5, reads SQTIHQWPATLVQPVGSPLSLECTVEGTSNPNLYWYRQAAGRGLQLLFYSVGIGQISSEVPQNLSASRPQDRQFILSSKKLLLSDSGFYLCAWSGMRGETQYFGPGTRLLVL.

V gene TRBV2 combines with J gene TRBJ2-7; D ambiguous. The CDR3 totals 14 residues. Per germline, CDR1 SNHLY and CDR2 FYNNEI. V lost 8 bases to trimming and J lost 7 bases, with 21 bases between them. The CDR3 loop is CASGPLSPNREQYF. CDR3 DNA sequence: TGTGCCAGCGGGCCCCTCTCCCCCAATAGGGAGCAGTACTTC.

V usage is TRBV5-1 and J usage is TRBJ2-3, with D perhaps matching TRBD2 (6 bases). This CDR3 comprises 14 residues. Germline V gives CDR1 SGHRS, CDR2 YFSETQ. Trimming removed 0 bases from V and 4 bases from J, with 9 bases in between. The chain's CDR3 is CASSLGGEADTQYF. CDR3 bases: TGCGCCAGCAGCTTGGGTGGGGAGGCAGATACGCAGTATTTT.

This clone has only one observation. The genes are TRBV14 and TRBJ1-5; D is unresolved. The CDR3 runs 13 residues. The V gene's germline CDR1 is SGHDN and CDR2 FVKESK. V lost 4 bases and J lost 4, with 8 bases in between. CDR3 in DNA: TGTGCCAGCAGCCGTAACATGAATCAGCCCCAGCATTTT. It translates to CASSRNMNQPQHF.

The rearrangement links TRBV28 to TRBJ1-3, with 10 bases lining up with TRBD1. The CDR3 has 15 amino acids. The V and J ends lost 7 bases and 4 bases, in that order; junction bases with no gene match: 7. Per the germline V gene, CDR1 is MDHEN and CDR2 is SYDVKM. The CDR3 loop is CASTGDRGGGNTIYF. The CDR3 DNA follows: TGTGCCAGCACCGGGGACAGGGGTGGAGGAAACACCATATATTTT.

This sequence joins TRBV5-1 and TRBJ2-3, with TRBD2 identical over 10 bases. J gave up 4 bases and V 4 bases, and 6 bases lay outside the gene matches. Germline assignment: CDR1 SGHRS and CDR2 YFSETQ. This CDR3 has 15 amino acids. For the CDR3, the DNA is TGCGCCAGCAGCCCTAGCGGGGGTGCGTCAGATACGCAGTATTTT. It yields the protein CASSPSGGASDTQYF.

The CDR3 DNA reads TGTGCCAGCAGTCCGCAGGGGGCGGGGACTGAAGCTTTCTTT. This sequence encodes CASSPQGAGTEAFF. V is TRBV2 and J is TRBJ1-1; the match to TRBD1 covers 8 bases. CDR3 length: 14 residues. CDR1 is SNHLY and CDR2 is FYNNEI in the germline V gene. After removal of 5 bases from V and 5 bases from J, the junction contained 7 bases not matched to a gene.

A word on this clone: One end of the junction does not line up with germline, which may come from a read error. V gene TRBV7-2 combines with J gene TRBJ1-6; the match to TRBD1 covers 8 bases. Per the germline V gene, CDR1 is SGHTA and CDR2 is FQGNSA. The CDR3 contains 16 residues. DNA of the CDR3: TGTGCCAGCAGCCTAGCCGGGACAGGATATAATTCACCCCTCCACTTT. It is translated as CASSLAGTGYNSPLHF.

J is TRBJ1-1 and V is TRBV4-1; unclear D gene. Trimming took 4 bases from V and 0 from J, leaving 9 bases between them. CDR1 and CDR2 from the germline V gene are MGHRA and YSYEKL. The CDR3 sequence is 14 residues long. CDR3 sequence: CASSRWAMNTEAFF. As DNA, the CDR3 is TGCGCCAGCAGCCGCTGGGCGATGAACACTGAAGCTTTCTTT.

This clone was detected once. The chain combines TRBV4-1 with TRBJ1-1; TRBD1 is a possible D gene (5 bases). V was cut by 4 bases and J by 1 base, with 13 bases left in between. The CDR3 extends over 15 amino acids. CDR1 and CDR2 from the germline V gene are MGHRA and YSYEKL. DNA of the CDR3: TGCGCCAGCAGCCCCATGGGTCAGGGGAACACTGAAGCTTTCTTT. Encoded protein: CASSPMGQGNTEAFF.

The rearrangement uses TRBV15 and TRBJ1-5; the D gene is possibly TRBD1 (5 bases). The germline V gene encodes CDR1 LNHNV and CDR2 YYDKDF (reference sequence). V dropped 3 bases and J dropped 10 bases, with 13 bases sitting between them. The CDR3 covers 13 residues. The CDR3 DNA reads TGTGCCACCAGCAGCGGACCGGGGGGACCCCAGCATTTT. Its translation: CATSSGPGGPQHF.

By share of the sample, this clone is medium-sized. This sequence joins TRBV7-6 and TRBJ2-7; D unresolved. The CDR3 runs 15 residues. Germline V gives CDR1 SGHVS, CDR2 FNYEAQ. V shed 2 bases and J shed 2 bases, with 13 bases lying between them. The CDR3 protein is CASSLQEATAYEQYF. The CDR3 DNA reads as TGTGCCAGCAGCTTACAGGAAGCTACCGCCTACGAGCAGTACTTC.

This rearrangement joins TRBV3-1 (or the pseudogene TRBV3-2) to TRBJ1-2; perhaps TRBD1 as D (6 bases). The germline CDR1 and CDR2 sequences are LGHDT and YNNKEL (reference sequence). The germline V and J ends were trimmed by 4 bases and 7 bases, with 22 bases remaining between them. The CDR3 consists of 16 residues. This chain's CDR3 is CASSRRQDVGSSGYTF. CDR3 in DNA: TGTGCCAGCAGCCGCCGACAGGATGTGGGGTCGAGTGGCTACACCTTC.

The rearrangement uses TRBV7-2 and TRBJ1-3; D gene unclear. V was trimmed by 3 bases and J by 0 bases, leaving 9 bases between them. CDR1 is SGHTA, CDR2 FQGNSA, per germline. The CDR3 totals 15 residues. CDR3 DNA sequence: TGTGCCAGCAGCTTGCTGAGTCTCTCTGGAAACACCATATATTTT. Translating it yields CASSLLSLSGNTIYF.

The chain recombines TRBV25-1 with TRBJ2-1, with TRBD1 matching over 9 bases. The CDR3 sequence is 14 residues long. The J segment lost 12 bases and the V segment lost 3 bases, leaving 9 bases of the junction unmatched. From germline, CDR1 is MGHDK and CDR2 SYGVNS. The CDR3 bases are TGTGCCAGCAGTGACCCTGGACAGGGGATAGGGCAGTTCTTC. Its protein product is CASSDPGQGIGQFF.

This clone was seen only once. J is TRBJ2-5 and V is TRBV15, with TRBD2 matching 12 bases. V was pared by 5 bases and J by 4 bases, with 8 bases of the junction left unmatched. Per the germline V gene, CDR1 is LNHNV and CDR2 is YYDKDF (reference sequence). CDR3 size: 16 residues. CDR3 sequence (DNA): TGTGCCACCAGCCGCAAGACTAGCGGGAGATCAGAGACCCAGTACTTC. It is translated as CATSRKTSGRSETQYF. The full variable domain, in which reference TRBV15 and TRBJ2-5 provide the parts outside the CDR3, is DAMVIQNPRYQVTQFGKPVTLSCSQTLNHNVMYWYQQKSSQAPKLLFHYYDKDFNNEADTPDNFQSRRPNTSFCFLDIRSPGLGDTAMYLCATSRKTSGRSETQYFGPGTRLLVL.

This chain connects TRBV7-2 to TRBJ1-2, with 11 bases aligning to TRBD1. The germline gives CDR1 SGHTA, CDR2 FQGNSA. Losses at the gene ends were 5 bases for V and 2 bases for J; bases not matched to a gene: 7. The CDR3 contains 16 residues. The CDR3 spells CASSAGQGAANYGYTF. In DNA form, the CDR3 reads TGTGCCAGCAGCGCAGGACAGGGGGCGGCGAACTATGGCTACACCTTC. The complete variable domain, with remaining parts taken from reference TRBV7-2 and TRBJ1-2, reads GAGVSQSPSNKVTEKGKDVELRCDPISGHTALYWYRQSLGQGLEFLIYFQGNSAPDKSGLPSDRFSAERTGGSVSTLTIQRTQQEDSAVYLCASSAGQGAANYGYTFGSGTRLTVV.

This clone appeared a single time. V usage is TRBV14 and J usage is TRBJ2-7; 7 bases match TRBD1. CDR1 is SGHDN, CDR2 FVKESK, per germline. CDR3 length: 15 amino acids. The J segment lost 0 bases and the V segment lost 4 bases, leaving 6 bases of the junction unmatched. DNA of the CDR3: TGTGCCAGCAGCCGCCGGGACAGTAGCTCCTACGAGCAGTACTTC. It encodes CASSRRDSSSYEQYF.

This sequence joins TRBV7-2 and TRBJ2-1, with TRBD2 matching over 11 bases. CDR1 and CDR2 (germline): SGHTA, FQGNSA. The CDR3 consists of 15 residues. J gave up 5 bases and V 1 base, and 1 base lay outside the gene matches. CDR3: CASSLGLAGNNEQFF. The CDR3 nucleotides read TGTGCCAGCAGCTTAGGACTAGCGGGGAACAATGAGCAGTTCTTC.

This chain's CDR3 is CASSGQGRDTQYF. DNA of the CDR3: TGTGCCAGCAGTGGACAGGGAAGAGATACGCAGTATTTT. This chain links TRBV7-2 with TRBJ2-3, with TRBD1 identical over 8 bases. Germline V gene sequence: CDR1 SGHTA, CDR2 FQGNSA. This CDR3 is built from 13 residues. J was trimmed by 5 bases and V by 6 bases; bases with no gene match: 4.

The gene calls are TRBV7-9 and TRBJ1-2; TRBD1 matches at 8 bases. Germline V gene data show CDR1 as SEHNR and CDR2 as FQNEAQ (reference sequence). The J segment lost 6 bases and the V segment lost 5 bases, leaving 5 bases of the junction unmatched. This CDR3 contains 13 residues. The CDR3 reads CASSPQGENGYTF. The CDR3 DNA sequence: TGTGCCAGCAGCCCACAGGGGGAAAATGGCTACACCTTC.

The gene calls are TRBV5-1 and TRBJ2-7, with TRBD2 identical over 7 bases. The length of the CDR3 is 13 residues. V dropped 1 base and J dropped 7; count of bases not matched to a gene: 5. Germline V gene data show CDR1 as SGHRS and CDR2 as YFSETQ. CDR3 residues: CASSLSSGNEQYF. CDR3 DNA sequence: TGCGCCAGCAGCTTGTCTAGCGGAAATGAGCAGTACTTC.

V is TRBV5-1 and J is TRBJ2-2, with TRBD2 as a possible D gene (5 bases). Trimming stripped 0 bases from V and 6 bases from J, with 9 bases between. Germline assignment: CDR1 SGHRS and CDR2 YFSETQ. This CDR3 has 14 amino acids. As DNA, the CDR3 is TGCGCCAGCAGCTTGGTTCAGGACTCCGGGGAGCTGTTTTTT. Translated, it gives CASSLVQDSGELFF.

The V gene is TRBV10-3, the J gene TRBJ2-7; 10 bases are shared with TRBD1. The trim removed 4 bases at V and 1 base at J, leaving 10 bases unmatched. Germline V lookup: CDR1 ENHRY, CDR2 SYGVKD. The CDR3 extends over 17 amino acids. CDR3 in DNA: TGTGCCATCAGTGGCCCCAGGGGACAGGGGCCTTCCTACGAGCAGTACTTC. Protein: CAISGPRGQGPSYEQYF.

The chain links TRBV11-2 to TRBJ2-5, with TRBD2 identical over 7 bases. Germline lookup yields CDR1 SGHAT and CDR2 FQNNGV. CDR3 length equals 14 residues. Losses at the gene ends were 5 bases for V and 9 bases for J; bases not matched to a gene: 12. CDR3 sequence: CASSPAFWGGSQYF. As DNA, the CDR3 is TGTGCCAGCAGCCCTGCCTTCTGGGGGGGATCCCAGTACTTC.

The V and J genes are TRBV5-4 and TRBJ2-1; 7 bases align to TRBD1. This CDR3 has 15 residues. Germline assignment: CDR1 SGHNT and CDR2 YYREEE (reference sequence). The ends lost 1 base at V and 5 bases at J; junction bases unmatched: 6. CDR3 residues: CASSLKQGTHNEQFF. CDR3 sequence (DNA): TGTGCCAGCAGCTTGAAACAGGGGACCCACAATGAGCAGTTCTTC.

The rearrangement links TRBV6-5 to TRBJ1-1, with D perhaps matching TRBD1 (5 bases). The CDR3 spans 13 residues. Trimming pared 5 bases from V and 10 bases from J, leaving 17 bases between. Germline CDR1 and CDR2: MNHEY and SVGAGI. The DNA of the CDR3 is TGTGCCAGCAGTCTTCTTGGGGCAGCTAGAGCTTTCTTT. The encoded protein is CASSLLGAARAFF.

This chain joins TRBV2 and TRBJ2-5, with 10 bases matching TRBD1. CDR3 length: 15 residues. Looked up from germline, CDR1 is SNHLY and CDR2 is FYNNEI. Trimming at V came to 4 bases and at J to 5 bases, leaving 7 bases not matched to a gene. This chain's CDR3 is CASSASGTGEETQYF. CDR3 DNA: TGTGCCAGCAGTGCCTCCGGGACAGGGGAGGAGACCCAGTACTTC.

This clone showed up just a few times. This sequence joins TRBV5-1 and TRBJ1-1, with D maybe TRBD1 (5 bases). The V end was cut by 4 bases, the J end by 0 bases, with 13 bases between. CDR3 size: 15 residues. Germline V gene lookup returns CDR1 SGHRS and CDR2 YFSETQ. The CDR3 spells CASSPGSGLNTEAFF. CDR3 coding DNA: TGCGCCAGCAGCCCCGGATCAGGGCTGAACACTGAAGCTTTCTTT.

The chain carries TRBV4-1 and TRBJ1-2, with 9 nucleotides matching TRBD1. There are 16 residues in the CDR3. The V gene's germline CDR1 is MGHRA and CDR2 YSYEKL. Germline trimming cut 1 base from V and 4 bases from J; bases unmatched to any gene: 7. The CDR3 loop reads CASSQADRGLIYGYTF. The DNA for the CDR3 is TGCGCCAGCAGCCAAGCCGACAGGGGGTTAATCTATGGCTACACCTTC.